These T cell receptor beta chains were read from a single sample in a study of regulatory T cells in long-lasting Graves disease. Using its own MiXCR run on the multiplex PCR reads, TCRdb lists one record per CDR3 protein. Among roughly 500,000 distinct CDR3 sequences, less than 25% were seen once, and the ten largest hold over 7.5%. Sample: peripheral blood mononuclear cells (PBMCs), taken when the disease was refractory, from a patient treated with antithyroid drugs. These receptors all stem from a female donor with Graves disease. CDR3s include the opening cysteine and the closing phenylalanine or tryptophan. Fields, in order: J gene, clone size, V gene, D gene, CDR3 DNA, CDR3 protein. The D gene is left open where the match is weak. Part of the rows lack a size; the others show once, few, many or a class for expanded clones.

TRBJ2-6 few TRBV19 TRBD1 TGTGCCAGTACTGACAGGGGTTCTGGGGCCAACGTCCTGACTTTC CASTDRGSGANVLTF
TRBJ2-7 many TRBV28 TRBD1 TGTGCCAGCAGTGGACAGGGGAGCTCCTACGAGCAGTACTTC CASSGQGSSYEQYF
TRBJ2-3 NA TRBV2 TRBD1 TGTGCCAGCAGGGGGACAGCTTTCAGCACAGATACGCAGTATTTT CASRGTAFSTDTQYF
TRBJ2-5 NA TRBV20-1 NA TGCAGTGCTAGAGATCGGGACGAGACCCAGTACTTC CSARDRDETQYF
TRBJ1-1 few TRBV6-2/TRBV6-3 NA TGTGCCAGCAGTTATTCCGGGGAGGACACTGAAGCTTTCTTT CASSYSGEDTEAFF
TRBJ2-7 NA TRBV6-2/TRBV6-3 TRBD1 TGTGCCAGCAGTGACAGGGGTAGCCACGAGCAGTACTTC CASSDRGSHEQYF
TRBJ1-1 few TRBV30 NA TGTGCCAGCGATCTGAGGCACACTGAAGCTTTCTTT CASDLRHTEAFF
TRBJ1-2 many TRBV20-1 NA TGCAGTGCTAGAGAGGCCTATGGCTACACCTTC CSAREAYGYTF
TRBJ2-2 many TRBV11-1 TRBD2 TGTGCCAGCAGCTTGGACATCGGGGGGACCGGGGAGCTGTTTTTT CASSLDIGGTGELFF
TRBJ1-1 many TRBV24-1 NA TGTGCCACCAGTGGATCAGGTGGCACTGAAGCTTTCTTT CATSGSGGTEAFF
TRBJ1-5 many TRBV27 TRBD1 TGTGCCAGCAGGTCGACAGGGAGAGGTCAGCCCCAGCATTTT CASRSTGRGQPQHF
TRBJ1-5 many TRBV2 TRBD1 TGTGCCAGTCAGCCGGGACAGGGGAAGCCCCAGCATTTT CASQPGQGKPQHF
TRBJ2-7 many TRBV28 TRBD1 TGTGCCAGCAGTTCAACTACCCGGGACAGACCCTACGAGCAGTACTTC CASSSTTRDRPYEQYF
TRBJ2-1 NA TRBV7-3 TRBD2 TGTGCCAGCGGCAAGGGCGGGACTAGCGGAAACAATGAGCAGTTCTTC CASGKGGTSGNNEQFF
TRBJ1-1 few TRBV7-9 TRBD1 TGTGCCAGCAAGGACAGGGGGAACACTGAAGCTTTCTTT CASKDRGNTEAFF
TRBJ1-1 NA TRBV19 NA TGTGCCAGTAGTATAAATCCAGGGGCGAACACTGAAGCTTTCTTT CASSINPGANTEAFF
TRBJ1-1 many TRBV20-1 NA TGCAGATATCACGCTGAAGCTTTCTTT CRYHAEAFF
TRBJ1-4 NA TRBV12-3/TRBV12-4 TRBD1 TGTGCCAGCAGGGACAGGGTGGGTGAAGAACTGTTTTTT CASRDRVGEELFF
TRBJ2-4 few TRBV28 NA TGTGCCAGCAGTTTTGGCGCCTCGAGCATTCAGTACTTC CASSFGASSIQYF
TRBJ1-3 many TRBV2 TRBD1 TGTGCCCAATGGGGAGGGGGCGCCTCTGGAAACACCATATATTTT CAQWGGGASGNTIYF
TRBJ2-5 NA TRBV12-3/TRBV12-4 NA TGTGCCAGCGGAAGGGAGAGGCAAGAGACCCAGTACTTC CASGRERQETQYF
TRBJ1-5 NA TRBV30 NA TGTGCCTGGAGTGGGGGGGGGTATCAGCCCCAGCATTTT CAWSGGGYQPQHF
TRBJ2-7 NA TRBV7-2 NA TGTGCCAGCAGCCCCCTCCCCTACGAGCAGTACTTC CASSPLPYEQYF
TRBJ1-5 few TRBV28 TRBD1 TGTGCCAGCAGTCCCCGCCGGACAGGGGGGGGTCAGCCCCAGCATTTT CASSPRRTGGGQPQHF
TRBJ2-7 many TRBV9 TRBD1 TGTGCCAGCAGCGCGGACCGGGACAGGGCTTACGAGCAGTACTTC CASSADRDRAYEQYF
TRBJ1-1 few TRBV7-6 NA TGTGCCAGCAGCTTAGAGGGAGTTGCAACTGAAGCTTTCTTT CASSLEGVATEAFF
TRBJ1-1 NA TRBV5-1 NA TGCGCCAGCAGCCCGGGGCGGGGAGAAGCTTTCTTT CASSPGRGEAFF
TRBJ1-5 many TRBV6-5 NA TGTGCCAGCAGTTACTCAGCAAGTTGGGGCAATCAGCCCCAGCATTTT CASSYSASWGNQPQHF
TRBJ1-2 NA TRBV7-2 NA TGTGCCAGCAGCCCCGACTTAAATGGCTACACCTTC CASSPDLNGYTF
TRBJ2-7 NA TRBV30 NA TGTGCCTGGACAGGGCCCCCGACGTACGAGCAGTACTTC CAWTGPPTYEQYF
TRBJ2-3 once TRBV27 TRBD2 TGTGCCAGCAGTCCCCTGACTAGCAAACCTGCTAGAGATACGCAGTATTTT CASSPLTSKPARDTQYF
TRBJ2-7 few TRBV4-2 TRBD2 TGTGCCAGCAGCCTCAGACTAGCGGAAAACTACGAGCAGTACTTC CASSLRLAENYEQYF
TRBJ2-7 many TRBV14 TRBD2 TGTGCCAGCAGCCCGACGGGACTAGCTGTCGAGCAGTACTTC CASSPTGLAVEQYF
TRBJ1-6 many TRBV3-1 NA TGTGCCAGCAGCCAAGATGAGGGAGTATCACCCCTCCACTTT CASSQDEGVSPLHF
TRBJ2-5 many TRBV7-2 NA TGTGCCAGCCGACGTAAGGCGGGATGGGGAGAGACCCAGTACTTC CASRRKAGWGETQYF
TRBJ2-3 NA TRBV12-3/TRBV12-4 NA TGTGCCTCACAGGGATTACTAGGCACAGATACGCAGTATTTT CASQGLLGTDTQYF
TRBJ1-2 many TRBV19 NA TGTGCCAGTAGTAATGTTTTGAACTATGGCTACACCTTC CASSNVLNYGYTF
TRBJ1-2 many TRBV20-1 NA TGCAGTGCTAGCGGGCATGTGAGGGGCTACACCTTC CSASGHVRGYTF
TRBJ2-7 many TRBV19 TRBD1 TGTGCCAGTAGGCCGGGACAGGGGAACTACGAGCAGTACTTC CASRPGQGNYEQYF
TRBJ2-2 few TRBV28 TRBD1 TGTGCCAAATCCCCGGGACAGCACACCGGGGAGCTGTTTTTT CAKSPGQHTGELFF
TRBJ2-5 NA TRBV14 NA TGTGCCAGCAGCCAAGATCCCAGGAAAGAGACCCAGTACTTC CASSQDPRKETQYF
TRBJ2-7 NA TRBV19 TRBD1 TGTGCCAGTACACAGGGGCTCGGGGCCGAGCAGTACTTC CASTQGLGAEQYF
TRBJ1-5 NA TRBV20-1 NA TGCAGTGCTAGAAAGGACGGCTCCGGCAATCAGCCCCAGCATTTT CSARKDGSGNQPQHF